These 11 T cell receptor beta chains were sequenced from one sample in a study of blood T cells in healthy people across ages. Then a second PCR, running roughly 7 to 11 cycles, was carried out with a sample-barcoded 5' primer and a J-beta primer mix. Via MiXCR, TCRdb re-called the 5' RACE reads, giving one row per CDR3 protein. The top ten hold approximately 37% of the sample, which has hundreds of thousands of distinct CDR3 sequences, roughly 53% seen once. The sequencing input was blood. These receptors came from a man between 60 and 75 years old in good health.

The chain carries TRBV6-5 and TRBJ1-6; tentative D call: TRBD1 (6 bases). The CDR3 runs to 13 residues. Between the trimmed V and J ends, which lost 2 bases and 13 bases, there was a span of 12 bases. Germline lookup yields CDR1 MNHEY and CDR2 SVGAGI. This CDR3 is CASSYLSRGPLHF. The CDR3 DNA reads TGTGCCAGCAGTTACCTTTCCAGGGGCCCCCTCCACTTT.

Comment on this clonotype: Its ends do not fully match the called genes, so a read error is possible. The V gene is TRBV12-3 or TRBV12-4, the J gene TRBJ2-1; a possible D gene is TRBD2 (6 bases). CDR3 length: 15 amino acids. This CDR3 reads CASSLDGSSYNDQFF. The CDR3 DNA reads TGTGCCAGCAGCTTAGACGGGAGCTCCTACAATGATCAGTTCTTC.

This clonotype was found once. CDR3 region: CASSEYRGRFPEAFF. CDR3 in DNA: TGCGCCAGCAGTGAGTACCGGGGGAGGTTTCCTGAAGCTTTCTTT. The V call is TRBV10-1, the J call TRBJ1-1; D is possibly TRBD1 (5 bases). CDR3 length: 15 amino acids. Germline-derived CDR1 and CDR2 are WNHNN and SYGVQD (reference sequence). V lost 1 base, J lost 6 bases, and 15 bases lay in between.

The chain is built from TRBV4-1 and TRBJ2-6; D remains ambiguous. The germline CDR1 and CDR2 sequences are MGHRA and YSYEKL. The CDR3 has 16 amino acids. V gave up 1 base and J gave up 2 bases, with 9 bases separating them. The CDR3 DNA reads TGCGCCAGCAGCCAAGTCTTTGTGGCTGGGGCCAACGTCCTGACTTTC. Translated, it gives CASSQVFVAGANVLTF.

J is TRBJ2-5 and V is TRBV3-1; TRBD1 aligns across 7 bases. J was trimmed by 5 bases and V by 1 base; bases with no gene match: 10. There are 16 residues in the CDR3. CDR1 LGHDT and CDR2 YNNKEL come from the germline V gene (reference sequence). In DNA form, the CDR3 reads TGTGCCAGCAGCCAAGCGACAGGGTGGGCGAGGGAGACCCAGTACTTC. The encoded protein is CASSQATGWARETQYF.

The chain carries TRBV27 and TRBJ2-5; 7 bases fit TRBD1. The CDR3 contains 13 residues. V lost 5 bases to trimming and J lost 1 base; unmatched junction nucleotides: 1. Germline V lookup: CDR1 MNHEY, CDR2 SMNVEV (reference sequence). The CDR3 sequence is CASSGTVQETQYF. CDR3 nucleotide sequence: TGTGCCAGCAGTGGGACAGTCCAAGAGACCCAGTACTTC.

The rearrangement joins TRBV20-1 to TRBJ2-5, with D possibly TRBD2 on 6 matching bases. The CDR3 length is 13 residues. The germline V gene encodes CDR1 DFQATT and CDR2 SNEGSKA (reference sequence). The V gene lost 2 bases and the J gene lost 7 bases, with 14 bases spanning the gap. CDR3 nucleotide sequence: TGCAGTGCTAGACCCAATACCGGGGGGACCCAGTACTTC. It codes for CSARPNTGGTQYF.

This chain connects TRBV20-1 to TRBJ2-3, with D possibly being TRBD2 (6 bases). Germline lookup yields CDR1 DFQATT and CDR2 SNEGSKA (reference sequence). The CDR3 contains 12 residues. Trimming stripped 7 bases from V and 3 bases from J, with 11 bases between. The CDR3 loop is CSVAEVTDTQYF. The CDR3 DNA follows: TGCAGTGTAGCGGAGGTTACAGATACGCAGTATTTT.

This chain connects TRBV7-9 to TRBJ1-5; TRBD1 matches at 7 bases. The germline V gene encodes CDR1 SEHNR and CDR2 FQNEAQ (reference sequence). J gave up 1 base and V 1 base, and 4 bases lay outside the gene matches. This CDR3 spans 16 amino acids. In nucleotides, the CDR3 is TGTGCCAGCAGCTTAGTGTCAGGGGGGAGCAATCAGCCCCAGCATTTT. This codes for CASSLVSGGSNQPQHF.

The chain links TRBV3-1 to TRBJ2-4, with D perhaps given as TRBD1 or TRBD2 (6 bases each). From germline, CDR1 is LGHDT and CDR2 YNNKEL (reference sequence). The CDR3 covers 17 residues. V was shortened by 4 bases and J by 3 bases, with 19 bases between the two germline ends. This chain's CDR3 is CASSRFGQFSGKNIQYF. The CDR3 DNA follows: TGTGCCAGCAGCCGTTTTGGACAGTTTAGCGGCAAAAACATTCAGTACTTC.

This clonotype was seen a few times. This chain connects TRBV6-2 or TRBV6-3 to TRBJ2-7; TRBD1 matches at 8 bases. Losses at the gene ends were 7 bases for V and 4 bases for J; bases not matched to a gene: 3. Germline V gene lookup returns CDR1 MNHEY and CDR2 SVGEGT. The CDR3 loop spans 12 amino acids. The chain's CDR3 is CASNHRGYEQYF. The DNA for the CDR3 is TGTGCCAGCAACCACAGGGGGTACGAGCAGTACTTC.